This is a list of T cell receptor beta chains from one sample in a study of blood T cell repertoires in COVID-19. Using immunoSEQ multiplex PCR, the repertoire was profiled, and TCRdb retains in-frame clones only, with some absent. The table records roughly 66,000 clones, about 80% of them present only once. The sequencing input was peripheral blood. The source is a man in his 60s with acute or convalescent COVID-19. Both conserved end residues are part of each CDR3. A D gene is named only where the DNA matches it firmly. Part of the rows lack a size; the others show once, few, many or a class for expanded clones.

TRBJ2-7,-,-,TRBV6-2/TRBV6-3,CASSPRGVSSYEQYF,TGTGCCAGCAGTCCCCGGGGAGTTAGCTCCTACGAGCAGTACTTC
TRBJ1-4,-,-,TRBV2,CASRRTSSVGEKLFF,TGTGCCAGCAGGCGCACCTCCTCGGTCGGTGAAAAACTGTTTTTT
TRBJ2-3,-,-,TRBV24-1,CATSDPPREGTDTQYF,TGTGCCACCAGTGACCCACCCAGGGAGGGCACAGATACGCAGTATTTT
TRBJ2-3,TRBD2,-,TRBV20-1,CSASREGGRTDTQYF,TGCAGTGCTAGTCGGGAGGGGGGCCGCACAGATACGCAGTATTTT
TRBJ2-3,-,-,TRBV2,CASSKSGGSTDTQYF,TGTGCCAGCAGCAAAAGTGGCGGGAGCACAGATACGCAGTATTTT
TRBJ1-2,-,-,TRBV27,CASSSRTANYGYTF,TGTGCCAGCAGTTCCAGGACAGCTAACTATGGCTACACCTTC
TRBJ2-7,-,-,TRBV2,CASNSDRYSYEQYF,TGTGCCAGCAACTCCGACAGGTACTCCTACGAGCAGTACTTC
TRBJ2-7,TRBD1,-,TRBV30,CAWSGATGTGGREQYF,TGTGCCTGGAGTGGGGCAACCGGGACAGGTGGACGAGAGCAGTACTTC
TRBJ1-2,TRBD1,few,TRBV20-1,CSAKTGLGYTF,TGCAGTGCTAAGACAGGGCTTGGCTACACCTTC
TRBJ1-3,TRBD1,-,TRBV15,CATSRERQGSSGNTIYF,TGTGCCACCAGCAGGGAAAGACAGGGGAGCTCTGGAAACACCATATATTTT
TRBJ1-2,-,-,TRBV7-2,CASSRLGVGYTF,TGTGCCAGCAGCCGTCTGGGCGTAGGCTACACCTTC
TRBJ1-3,-,-,TRBV30,CAWSLWGGVSGNTIYF,TGTGCCTGGAGCCTGTGGGGGGGTGTTTCTGGAAACACCATATATTTT
TRBJ2-2,-,-,TRBV2,CASSVGSGGELFF,TGTGCCAGCAGTGTAGGAAGCGGCGGGGAGCTGTTTTTT
TRBJ2-5,-,-,TRBV5-6,CASSVRRGPSQETQYF,TGTGCCAGCAGCGTACGCAGGGGACCCTCCCAAGAGACCCAGTACTTC
TRBJ1-2,TRBD1,-,TRBV5-4,CASSLGGQGAREGYTF,TGTGCCAGCAGCTTGGGCGGACAGGGGGCTCGGGAAGGCTACACCTTC
TRBJ1-6,-,-,TRBV11-2,CASSFKGRGDSPLHF,TGTGCCAGCAGCTTCAAGGGACGGGGGGATTCACCCCTCCACTTT
TRBJ1-5,TRBD1,-,TRBV12-5,CASGLKGTVWDSREDSNQPQHF,TGTGCTAGTGGTTTAAAAGGAACGGTATGGGACAGTAGGGAAGATAGCAATCAGCCCCAGCATTTT
TRBJ2-6,TRBD1,-,TRBV2,CASSKGASGANVLTF,TGTGCCAGCAGTAAGGGGGCGTCTGGGGCCAACGTCCTGACTTTC
TRBJ1-2,-,-,TRBV2,CASSVFIASGYTF,TGTGCCAGCAGTGTCTTCATAGCGTCTGGCTACACCTTC
TRBJ2-5,TRBD1,-,TRBV5-4,CASSAQGQGMKTQYF,TGTGCCAGCAGCGCTCAGGGACAGGGAATGAAGACCCAGTACTTC
TRBJ1-5,TRBD1,-,TRBV5-1,CASSLGDSRGNQPQHF,TGCGCCAGCAGCTTGGGGGACAGCCGAGGGAATCAGCCCCAGCATTTT
TRBJ2-3,TRBD2,-,TRBV6-5,CASRLGAGGTDTQYF,TGTGCCAGCCGTCTTGGGGCGGGGGGCACAGATACGCAGTATTTT
TRBJ2-7,-,-,TRBV11-2,CASSLTPGTYEQYF,TGTGCCAGCAGCTTAACACCAGGCACCTACGAGCAGTACTTC
TRBJ2-4,TRBD1,-,TRBV10-2,CATSQLGQQGIQYF,TGCGCCACCTCCCAACTGGGACAGCAGGGCATTCAGTACTTC
TRBJ2-3,TRBD2,-,TRBV18,CASSMSGDRTDTQYF,TGTGCCAGCTCAATGAGCGGGGACCGCACAGATACGCAGTATTTT
TRBJ1-4,TRBD1,-,TRBV4-2,CASSQAGGVSEKLFF,TGTGCCAGCAGCCAAGCAGGGGGCGTCAGTGAAAAACTGTTTTTT
TRBJ2-5,TRBD1,-,TRBV5-4,CASSLRANRGETQYF,TGTGCCAGCAGCTTGCGGGCCAACAGGGGAGAGACCCAGTACTTC
TRBJ1-2,TRBD1,-,TRBV7-2,CASSSRTGPYGYTF,TGTGCCAGCAGCTCCCGGACAGGACCATATGGCTACACCTTC
TRBJ2-6,-,-,TRBV10-3,CAISSESGANVLTF,TGTGCCATCAGTTCAGAATCTGGGGCCAACGTCCTGACTTTC
TRBJ2-1,TRBD2,-,TRBV6-4,CASSDGGAYNEQFF,TGTGCCAGCAGTGACGGGGGGGCCTACAATGAGCAGTTCTTC
TRBJ1-2,TRBD1,once,TRBV4-1,CASSQTDRVTYGYTF,TGCGCCAGCAGCCAGACGGACAGGGTAACATACGGCTACACCTTC
TRBJ1-2,TRBD1,-,TRBV19,CASSIPLNDRGGYGYTF,TGTGCCAGTAGTATACCCTTAAACGACAGGGGTGGCTATGGCTACACCTTC
TRBJ2-1,-,-,TRBV30,CAWSVQGLSEQFF,TGTGCCTGGAGTGTGCAGGGGTTGAGTGAGCAGTTCTTC
TRBJ2-3,-,few,TRBV3-1/TRBV3-2,CASSQGSQTGYTQYF,TGTGCCAGCAGCCAAGGATCTCAGACCGGGTATACGCAGTATTTT
TRBJ1-2,-,-,TRBV5-6,CASSLEGGGYGYTF,TGTGCCAGCAGCTTGGAGGGAGGCGGGTATGGCTACACCTTC
TRBJ2-2,-,-,TRBV11-2,CASIIKRDTGELFF,TGTGCCAGCATCATAAAAAGAGACACCGGGGAGCTGTTTTTT
TRBJ2-1,TRBD2,-,TRBV11-2,CASSSGGAAGIDEQFF,TGTGCCAGCAGCTCCGGCGGGGCAGCGGGGATTGATGAGCAGTTCTTC
TRBJ1-2,-,-,TRBV9,CASSTPGVRGYTF,TGTGCCAGCAGCACCCCGGGGGTTAGGGGCTACACCTTC
TRBJ1-5,TRBD1,-,TRBV7-9,CASSMLGQDNQPQHF,TGTGCCAGCAGCATGTTGGGACAGGACAATCAGCCCCAGCATTTT
TRBJ2-3,-,-,TRBV27,CASSPRVSTDTQYF,TGTGCCAGCAGTCCCAGGGTCAGCACAGATACGCAGTATTTT
TRBJ1-2,TRBD1,-,TRBV7-2,CASSLGQGAGYTF,TGTGCCAGCAGTTTGGGGCAGGGGGCTGGCTACACCTTC
TRBJ1-2,TRBD1,-,TRBV7-2,CASSLSQTGSHGYTF,TGTGCCAGCAGCTTAAGTCAGACAGGGAGTCATGGCTACACCTTC
TRBJ1-2,-,-,TRBV24-1,CATIRGTGGYTF,TGTGCCACCATCAGGGGTACGGGTGGCTACACCTTC
TRBJ1-1,-,-,TRBV19,CASSVQFGFGTEAFF,TGTGCCAGTAGTGTTCAGTTCGGGTTTGGAACTGAAGCTTTCTTT
TRBJ2-3,-,-,TRBV7-6,CASSLSGTSSTDTQYF,TGTGCCAGCAGCTTGTCCGGGACTTCTAGCACAGATACGCAGTATTTT
TRBJ1-1,-,-,TRBV5-1,CASSFGLRGENTEAFF,TGCGCCAGCAGCTTTGGACTACGGGGCGAGAACACTGAAGCTTTCTTT
TRBJ2-3,-,-,TRBV19,CASSPQPGAQYF,TGTGCCAGTAGTCCCCAGCCAGGGGCGCAGTATTTT
TRBJ2-2,TRBD1,-,TRBV7-2,CASSPTGGLGAGELFF,TGTGCCAGCAGCCCAACAGGGGGTCTAGGAGCCGGGGAGCTGTTTTTT
TRBJ1-2,TRBD1,-,TRBV27,CASSLNRGSTQTYGYTF,TGTGCCAGCAGTTTAAACAGGGGCTCCACCCAGACCTATGGCTACACCTTC
TRBJ2-2,TRBD2,-,TRBV5-4,CASSLGLAGGRTGELFF,TGTGCCAGCAGCTTGGGACTAGCGGGGGGGCGGACCGGGGAGCTGTTTTTT
TRBJ1-1,TRBD1,-,TRBV5-1,CASSDPDRGRSEAFF,TGCGCCAGCAGCGACCCGGACAGGGGGCGAAGCGAAGCTTTCTTT
TRBJ2-7,TRBD1,-,TRBV24-1,CAIKQGGSTYEQYF,TGTGCCATCAAACAGGGGGGATCTACCTACGAGCAGTACTTC
TRBJ1-2,TRBD1,-,TRBV7-2,CASSSRDRNYGYTF,TGTGCCAGCAGCTCCCGGGACAGAAACTATGGCTACACCTTC
TRBJ1-1,-,-,TRBV5-1,CASSVTGLGSRTEAFF,TGCGCCAGCAGCGTGACAGGTTTGGGGTCTCGGACTGAAGCTTTCTTT
TRBJ1-4,-,-,TRBV11-2,CASSSNQGIGKLFF,TGTGCCAGCAGCTCAAACCAGGGGATCGGAAAACTGTTTTTT
TRBJ2-3,-,few,TRBV5-1,CASRDSASTDTQYF,TGCGCCAGTAGAGACAGCGCTAGCACAGATACGCAGTATTTT
TRBJ1-1,-,-,TRBV6-5,CASSYGSGSTEAFF,TGTGCCAGCAGTTACGGGTCAGGTTCAACTGAAGCTTTCTTT